A single TCR beta chain is shown here with its context. Germline V gene data show CDR1 as MDHEN and CDR2 as SYDVKM. V shed 5 bases and J 7 bases; nucleotides not matched to a gene: 7. The CDR3 spans 15 residues. This entry is derived from a study of blood T cell repertoires in COVID-19. Overall study context: Sites across the United States, Italy and Spain contributed samples from acute and convalescent COVID-19.

Repertoires were generated with immunoSEQ multiplex PCR, while TCRdb's copy carries only in-frame clones and drops some. This sample has about 130,000 clones, with approximately 74% found just once. The specimen sequenced was peripheral blood. The clonotype comes from a woman aged 70-85 years with acute or convalescent COVID-19. This rearrangement joins TRBV28 to TRBJ1-4; 10 nucleotides align to TRBD1. The CDR3 region has the DNA TGTGCCAGCAGTCAGCCGGGACAGGGGAGTGAAAAACTGTTTTTT. Protein product: CASSQPGQGSEKLFF.